This T cell receptor beta chain was sequenced during a study of T-cell reconstitution after alpha-beta-depleted transplantation in children. Unique molecular identifiers featured in how the TCRbeta library was prepared. TCRdb passed the PCR reads through MiXCR, listing each CDR3 protein once. The data contain roughly 89,000 distinct CDR3 sequences, more than 9% of them singletons. V was clipped by 5 bases and J by 4 bases; unmatched bases: 9. Germline CDR1 is MDHEN and CDR2 is SYDVKM. The CDR3 length is 15 residues. This clonotype was detected many times. The TCR comes from a human donor who donated a stem cell graft to a child with inherited bone marrow failure. The chain carries TRBV28 and TRBJ1-2; 8 bases line up with TRBD1. Sequenced here: PBMCs from the stem cell graft donor, sampled from the stem cell graft. CDR3 DNA: TGTGCCAGCAGTCCCTCGACAGGGGAGACCTATGGCTACACCTTC. This codes for CASSPSTGETYGYTF.